This T cell receptor beta chain appears in the sequencing data of a study of blood T cell repertoires in COVID-19. Turning to the study itself: Acute-phase and convalescent COVID-19 samples originated in the United States, Italy and Spain.

This clone was recorded once. Per the study methods: Reference gene primer amplification gave estimated nucleated cell counts. Produced via immunoSEQ multiplex PCR; TCRdb's table is partial and in-frame only. V and J calls and clone size are as listed in that table; D and trimming were resolved from the DNA. The sample has roughly 140,000 clones; more than 70% are singletons. Trimming cost V 3 bases and J 6 bases; bases outside gene matches: 13. CDR3 length: 16 amino acids. Germline CDR1 reads MGHRA; CDR2 reads YSYEKL. Input material: peripheral blood. This chain joins TRBV4-1 and TRBJ2-7, with 8 bases fitting TRBD2. This receptor was obtained from a human donor in a cohort sampled during active COVID-19. CDR3 DNA sequence: TGCGCCAGCAGCCAGGGGACCGGGACTAGGATCTCCGAGCAGTACTTC. Translating gives CASSQGTGTRISEQYF.